A single sample is the source of the 22 T cell receptor beta chains below, sequenced in a study of post-analysis software for immune sequencing data. General study points: Five TRBV segments, including TRBV5-6, TRBV5-1 and TRBV20-1, were more frequent in patients than controls.

Libraries were made from TCR beta cDNA, and they carried unique molecular identifiers. TCRdb re-called the PCR reads through MiXCR, storing one row per CDR3 protein. The sample holds 750,000 to 900,000 distinct CDR3 sequences, about half seen once. Antigens of these TCRs are unknown. The specimen sequenced was blood. The receptors here all came from a girl under 18 with multiple sclerosis.

The V call is TRBV6-2 or TRBV6-3, the J call TRBJ2-7; TRBD1 matches 8 bases. In germline, CDR1 is MNHEY, CDR2 SVGEGT. This CDR3 has 15 amino acids. V dropped 6 bases and J dropped 3; count of bases not matched to a gene: 10. In nucleotides, the CDR3 is TGTGCCAGCAGCCCCCTTCGGACAGGGATCTACGAGCAGTACTTC. Protein sequence: CASSPLRTGIYEQYF.

This clonotype was counted between two and nine times. V gene TRBV24-1 combines with J gene TRBJ2-5, with D tentatively TRBD1 (7 bases). In germline, CDR1 is KGHDR, CDR2 SFDVKD. The CDR3 length is 14 residues. V lost 2 bases and J 2 bases, leaving 8 bases between the germline ends. Written as DNA, the CDR3 is TGTGCCACCAGTGATTCAGGGGGGCAAGAGACCCAGTACTTC. It translates to CATSDSGGQETQYF.

The chain links TRBV15 to TRBJ2-1, with 7 bases fitting TRBD2. This CDR3 has 17 amino acids. Germline V CDR1 and CDR2: LNHNV, YYDKDF (reference sequence). V was clipped by 2 bases and J by 5 bases; unmatched bases: 12. CDR3 DNA sequence: TGTGCCACCAGCAGATCCCCGACTAGCCGGAACAACAATGAGCAGTTCTTC. Its translation: CATSRSPTSRNNNEQFF.

The chain uses TRBV7-6 and TRBJ2-7; the D is unclear. There are 15 residues in the CDR3. With 1 base removed from V and 0 bases from J, the gap between germline ends came to 10 bases. Per the germline V gene, CDR1 is SGHVS and CDR2 is FNYEAQ. The CDR3 protein is CASSLDWGISYEQYF. The DNA for the CDR3 is TGTGCCAGCAGCTTAGACTGGGGAATCTCCTACGAGCAGTACTTC.

The chain carries TRBV24-1 and TRBJ1-2, with D uncertain. With 3 bases removed from V and 12 bases from J, the gap between germline ends came to 10 bases. Germline-derived CDR1 and CDR2 are KGHDR and SFDVKD. The CDR3 is 11 residues long. The CDR3 DNA follows: TGTGCCACCAGTGATGGATTCGGGGACACCTTC. Protein: CATSDGFGDTF.

This clonotype was found a few times. The chain recombines TRBV29-1 with TRBJ2-2; unclear D gene. The V gene lost 3 bases and the J gene lost 3 bases, with 8 bases spanning the gap. The CDR3 is 13 amino acids. Germline-derived CDR1 and CDR2 are SQVTM and ANQGSEA. CDR3 sequence reads: CSVDSGYTGELFF. As DNA, the CDR3 is TGCAGCGTTGATTCCGGTTACACCGGGGAGCTGTTTTTT.

This clonotype has a count of ten or more. V is TRBV29-1 and J is TRBJ2-5, with TRBD2 identical over 11 bases. The CDR3 covers 15 residues. Germline CDR1 SQVTM, CDR2 ANQGSEA. V trimming: 6 bases; J trimming: 3 bases; junction bases outside the gene matches: 9. The CDR3 coding sequence is TGCAGCGTATACTATAGCGGGAGGGCTAAAGAGACCCAGTACTTC. It is translated as CSVYYSGRAKETQYF.

V gene TRBV13 combines with J gene TRBJ2-7, with 8 bases matching TRBD2. CDR3 length: 15 amino acids. In germline, CDR1 is PRHDT, CDR2 FYEKMQ (reference sequence). Germline trimming cut 5 bases from V and 3 bases from J; bases unmatched to any gene: 9. The DNA of the CDR3 is TGTGCCAGCAGCCCAGGGACTAGAGCTTACTACGAGCAGTACTTC. Translating it yields CASSPGTRAYYEQYF.

On this clonotype: Mismatch with germline at one junction end may stem from a read error. V and J are TRBV6-2 or TRBV6-3 and TRBJ2-7, with D tentatively TRBD1 (6 bases). Germline-derived CDR1 and CDR2 are MNHEY and SVGEGT. This CDR3 has 15 amino acids. CDR3 DNA: TGTGCCAGCAGTTATCTCGCCGAGGGACACTACGAGCAGCACTTC. It translates to CASSYLAEGHYEQHF.

This clonotype was counted only a few times. The chain uses TRBV29-1 and TRBJ1-1; no reliable D call. Per the germline V gene, CDR1 is SQVTM and CDR2 is ANQGSEA. V was shortened by 6 bases and J by 3 bases, with 17 bases between the two germline ends. This CDR3 is 14 amino acids long. CDR3: CSVHRQGWHTEAFF. Written as DNA, the CDR3 is TGCAGCGTGCACAGACAAGGTTGGCACACTGAAGCTTTCTTT.

The chain recombines TRBV7-9 with TRBJ1-4; 9 bases fit TRBD1. The CDR3 is 14 residues long. V lost 5 bases, J lost 10 bases, and 8 bases stayed unmatched. Germline V gene lookup returns CDR1 SEHNR and CDR2 FQNEAQ (reference sequence). CDR3: CASSPGTGPRKLFF. Written as DNA, the CDR3 is TGTGCCAGCAGCCCAGGGACAGGGCCCCGAAAACTGTTTTTT.

The J gene is TRBJ2-5, the V gene TRBV7-6, with D tentatively TRBD2 (7 bases). The end of the DNA aligns better with TRBJ2-7, so the J call may be wrong. Germline CDR1 SGHVS, CDR2 FNYEAQ. This CDR3 is built from 13 residues. The CDR3 sequence: CASSLNGGLEQYF. The CDR3 nucleotides are TGTGCCAGCAGCTTAAACGGGGGGCTCGAGCAGTACTTC.

Worth noting for this clonotype: This sequence may be a read error, since a much larger clone differs from it by one base. The V gene is TRBV11-2, the J gene TRBJ1-6, with D possibly being TRBD1 (5 bases). Germline assignment: CDR1 SGHAT and CDR2 FQNNGV. The V end lost 7 bases, the J end lost 10 bases, and 17 bases lay between the germline ends. This CDR3 has 14 residues. For the CDR3, the DNA is TGTGCCAGCAACTCCTCGCAGGGTGCCTCACCCCTCCACTTT. The encoded protein is CASNSSQGASPLHF. Full variable domain (outside the CDR3, taken from reference TRBV11-2 and TRBJ1-6): EAGVAQSPRYKIIEKRQSVAFWCNPISGHATLYWYQQILGQGPKLLIQFQNNGVVDDSQLPKDRFSAERLKGVDSTLKIQPAKLEDSAVYLCASNSSQGASPLHFGNGTRLTVT.

This clonotype appeared a few times. The chain uses TRBV10-3 and TRBJ2-1; 9 bases map to TRBD1. Germline assignment: CDR1 ENHRY and CDR2 SYGVKD. J was trimmed by 7 bases and V by 6 bases; bases with no gene match: 13. CDR3 length: 16 residues. CDR3 region: CAIREPGQGIRNEQFF. Here the CDR3 DNA reads TGTGCCATCAGAGAGCCGGGACAGGGAATAAGGAATGAGCAGTTCTTC.

This chain joins TRBV28 and TRBJ2-7; 13 bases line up with TRBD2. The CDR3 contains 15 residues. The V gene's germline CDR1 is MDHEN and CDR2 SYDVKM. The J segment lost 5 bases and the V segment lost 5 bases, leaving 6 bases of the junction unmatched. CDR3 sequence: CASSRLAGGLHEQYF. The CDR3 DNA reads as TGTGCCAGCAGTAGACTAGCGGGAGGCCTCCACGAGCAGTACTTC.

The rearrangement uses TRBV7-3 and TRBJ2-3; TRBD2 aligns across 8 bases. Germline CDR1 SGHTA, CDR2 FQGTGA. V shed 1 base, J shed 2 bases, and the junction held 5 bases outside the gene matches. This CDR3 is built from 16 residues. CDR3: CASSLITSGHTDTQYF. The CDR3 region has the DNA TGTGCCAGCAGCTTAATTACTAGCGGACACACAGATACGCAGTATTTT.

The V and J genes are TRBV3-1 and TRBJ2-1; 7 bases fit TRBD2. CDR3 size: 16 residues. Looked up from germline, CDR1 is LGHDT and CDR2 is YNNKEL (reference sequence). The ends lost 0 bases at V and 8 bases at J; junction bases unmatched: 10. The CDR3 is CASSQDERGRADEQFF. The CDR3 bases are TGTGCCAGCAGCCAAGATGAACGTGGGAGGGCCGATGAGCAGTTCTTC.

This chain's CDR3 is CASSQDGTGNTEAFF. CDR3 sequence (DNA): TGCGCCAGCAGCCAAGATGGGACAGGGAACACTGAAGCTTTCTTT. The J gene is TRBJ1-1, the V gene TRBV4-3, with 8 bases that match TRBD1. Germline CDR1 and CDR2: LGHNA and YSLEER. V was clipped by 0 bases and J by 1 base; unmatched bases: 1. The CDR3 totals 15 residues.

This chain uses TRBV11-2 with TRBJ2-3; 13 bases line up with TRBD2. V lost 5 bases, J lost 4 bases, and 9 bases stayed unmatched. CDR1 and CDR2 (germline): SGHAT, FQNNGV. This CDR3 has 17 residues. In DNA, the CDR3 is TGTGCCAGCAGCCCGGGGACTAGCGGGGAACTCTCAGATACGCAGTATTTT. This translates into CASSPGTSGELSDTQYF.

The rearrangement links TRBV7-2 to TRBJ2-5, with 11 bases aligning to TRBD1. The DNA end favors TRBJ2-7, so the J call may be wrong. The CDR3 is 19 amino acids. Germline CDR1 is SGHTA and CDR2 is FQGNSA. CDR3 loop: CASSFGPAGSGTGGSEQYF. The DNA for the CDR3 is TGTGCCAGCAGCTTTGGGCCAGCGGGCTCCGGGACAGGGGGTTCCGAGCAGTACTTC.

The chain has TRBV7-3 and TRBJ1-1, with D perhaps TRBD1 (5 bases). CDR3 length: 13 residues. V was shortened by 5 bases and J by 7 bases, with 14 bases between the two germline ends. The V gene's germline CDR1 is SGHTA and CDR2 FQGTGA. CDR3 in amino acids: CASSAQPGIEAFF. Written as DNA, the CDR3 is TGTGCCAGCAGCGCCCAACCAGGGATTGAAGCTTTCTTT.

The V and J genes are TRBV28 and TRBJ1-2; tentative D call: TRBD1 (6 bases). V lost 8 bases and J 7 bases, leaving 11 bases between the germline ends. Germline-derived CDR1 and CDR2 are MDHEN and SYDVKM. CDR3 size: 11 residues. CDR3 residues: CASLEGVGYTF. CDR3 bases: TGTGCCAGCCTAGAGGGGGTTGGCTACACCTTC.